Below, 12 T cell receptor beta chains from the same sample are listed, as sequenced in a study of blood T cell repertoires in COVID-19 (dated by TCRdb to between 2020 and 2021). The library was produced with the immunoSEQ multiplex PCR assay. TCRdb's version of the immuneACCESS table is confined to in-frame rearrangements and falls short of the full clone set. An unresolved V gene accounts for under half of the shortfall where checked; the remainder is of unknown origin. The sample includes about 130,000 clones, with around 78% observed a single time. Clones ranked in the top ten supply 10% to 14% of the sample. The sequenced material came from peripheral blood. These receptors all stem from a human donor in a cohort sampled during active COVID-19.

The rearrangement joins TRBV30 to TRBJ1-1; D not resolved. The CDR3 is made up of 14 amino acids. CDR1 GTSNPN and CDR2 SVGIG come from the germline V gene (reference sequence). Trimming took 1 base from V and 11 from J, leaving 20 bases between them. The CDR3 region has the DNA TGTGCCTGGAGTGGCTATCTCCCCCGGGTCGGGGCTTTCTTT. It is translated as CAWSGYLPRVGAFF.

The chain has TRBV19 and TRBJ1-1; D may be TRBD1 (6 bases). This CDR3 is 13 amino acids long. The germline V gene has CDR1 LNHDA and CDR2 SQIVND (reference sequence). Trimming removed 6 bases at V and 3 bases at J, with 11 bases between. DNA of the CDR3: TGTGCCAGTAGGGGGGCAGCCTACACTGAAGCTTTCTTT. Its protein is CASRGAAYTEAFF.

This clone was seen only once. The chain employs TRBV11-2 and TRBJ2-6; D perhaps matches TRBD1 (6 bases). The V gene lost 4 bases and the J gene lost 3 bases, with 22 bases spanning the gap. CDR1 and CDR2 (germline): SGHAT, FQNNGV. The CDR3 spans 19 residues. In nucleotides, the CDR3 is TGTGCCAGCAGCTCCCCCGCCAGGCAGGGGAAATTTGGGGCCAACGTCCTGACTTTC. Its translation is CASSSPARQGKFGANVLTF.

CDR3 in amino acids: CASSFTSGGANEQYF. In DNA form, the CDR3 reads TGTGCCAGCAGCTTTACTAGCGGGGGGGCCAACGAGCAGTACTTC. The genes are TRBV5-4 and TRBJ2-7; 13 bases align to TRBD2. V was clipped by 2 bases and J by 5 bases; unmatched bases: 4. In germline, CDR1 is SGHNT, CDR2 YYREEE (reference sequence). This CDR3 is 15 amino acids long. The complete variable domain, with remaining parts taken from reference TRBV5-4 and TRBJ2-7, reads ETGVTQSPTHLIKTRGQQVTLRCSSQSGHNTVSWYQQALGQGPQFIFQYYREEENGRGNFPPRFSGLQFPNYSSELNVNALELDDSALYLCASSFTSGGANEQYFGPGTRLTVT.

A single count supports this clone. The chain recombines TRBV11-2 with TRBJ1-1, with TRBD1 identical over 11 bases. The CDR3 runs 15 residues. Germline assignment: CDR1 SGHAT and CDR2 FQNNGV. V shed 5 bases and J 6 bases; nucleotides not matched to a gene: 8. CDR3 loop: CASSPGTGGWSEAFF. The DNA for the CDR3 is TGTGCCAGCAGCCCGGGGACAGGGGGTTGGTCTGAAGCTTTCTTT.

V and J are TRBV30 and TRBJ1-1, with 7 bases identical to TRBD1. CDR3 length: 13 residues. The V and J ends lost 5 bases and 3 bases, in that order; junction bases with no gene match: 6. The germline CDR1 and CDR2 sequences are GTSNPN and SVGIG (reference sequence). The CDR3 coding sequence is TGTGCCTGGGATAAGGGGGCACACACTGAAGCTTTCTTT. It codes for CAWDKGAHTEAFF.

The CDR3 loop is CASSFDWASNEQFF. CDR3 DNA sequence: TGCGCCAGCAGCTTCGATTGGGCGAGCAATGAGCAGTTCTTC. The rearrangement links TRBV5-1 to TRBJ2-1; D unresolved. Germline CDR1 and CDR2: SGHRS and YFSETQ. CDR3 size: 14 residues. Trimming left V 2 bases short and J 6 bases short, with 12 bases between.

The V and J genes are TRBV10-2 and TRBJ2-5, with D possibly TRBD2 on 5 matching bases. Germline V lookup: CDR1 WSHSY, CDR2 SAAADI. The CDR3 loop spans 14 amino acids. The germline V and J ends were trimmed by 2 bases and 4 bases, with 11 bases remaining between them. The CDR3 coding sequence is TGCGCCAGCAGTGAGGCCTCTAGCAGAGAGACCCAGTACTTC. Encoded protein: CASSEASSRETQYF.

The V call is TRBV2, the J call TRBJ1-5; perhaps TRBD1 as D (6 bases). Per the germline V gene, CDR1 is SNHLY and CDR2 is FYNNEI. The V end lost 6 bases, the J end lost 3 bases, and 9 bases lay between the germline ends. CDR3 size: 13 residues. For the CDR3, the DNA is TGTGCCAGCAGGTCAGGGGTCAATCAGCCCCAGCATTTT. This gives the protein CASRSGVNQPQHF.

The chain couples TRBV3-1 (or the pseudogene TRBV3-2) to TRBJ2-1, with 8 positions matching TRBD2. The ends lost 3 bases at V and 4 bases at J; junction bases unmatched: 11. Germline CDR1 is LGHDT and CDR2 is YNNKEL (reference sequence). This CDR3 region has 17 residues. CDR3 loop: CASSQWTGGPRYNEQFF. The CDR3 nucleotides read TGTGCCAGCAGCCAGTGGACGGGGGGGCCTCGATACAATGAGCAGTTCTTC.

The chain combines TRBV5-8 with TRBJ2-7; possible D gene TRBD2, 7 bases. V lost 0 bases and J 2 bases, leaving 18 bases between the germline ends. This CDR3 region has 17 residues. Germline V gene lookup returns CDR1 SGHTS and CDR2 YDEGEE. Here the CDR3 DNA reads TGTGCCAGCAGCTTGGCGTATGGAGGGGGGGTGACCTACGAGCAGTACTTC. Residues: CASSLAYGGGVTYEQYF.

Turning to this clone: Sequence at one end of the junction differs from germline and may be a read error. The chain joins TRBV6-1 to TRBJ2-1; D is possibly TRBD2 (5 bases). The germline gives CDR1 MNHNS, CDR2 SASEGT. This CDR3 is built from 14 residues. CDR3 region: CASTERGSYNEQFF. DNA for the CDR3: TGTGCCAGCACTGAACGGGGAAGCTACAATGAGCAGTTCTTC.